Listed below are T cell receptor beta chains from one sample, sequenced in a study of blood T cell repertoires in COVID-19. Measured with immunoSEQ multiplex PCR; TCRdb has only the in-frame clones, and not every one. The table includes around 15,000 clones, roughly 89% detected once. The sequenced sample consisted of peripheral blood. Source of these receptors: a man in his sixties with acute or convalescent COVID-19. Both conserved end residues are part of each CDR3. A D gene is named only where the DNA matches it firmly. Not all rows give a size; the values are once, few, many and, for expanded clones, a class.

d_call	j_call	clone_size	v_call	cdr3_aa	cdr3_nt
NA	TRBJ2-2	NA	TRBV25-1	CASSGRDSTGELFF	TGTGCCAGCAGTGGGCGGGACTCCACCGGGGAGCTGTTTTTT
NA	TRBJ2-7	few	TRBV6-1	CASSELRPPYEQYF	TGTGCCAGCAGTGAATTGAGGCCACCCTACGAGCAGTACTTC
TRBD1	TRBJ2-2	NA	TRBV2	CASRDRVLNTGELFF	TGTGCCAGCAGGGACAGGGTTCTTAACACCGGGGAGCTGTTTTTT
TRBD1	TRBJ2-3	NA	TRBV5-5	CASSLLQGAPLTDTQYF	TGTGCCAGCAGCTTATTACAGGGGGCCCCTCTCACAGATACGCAGTATTTT
NA	TRBJ1-1	NA	TRBV27	CASRSPGPAFF	TGTGCCAGCAGGAGCCCAGGGCCAGCTTTCTTT
NA	TRBJ1-6	NA	TRBV27	CASLPPGSSYNSPLHF	TGTGCCAGCCTCCCTCCGGGGAGCTCCTATAATTCACCCCTCCACTTT
TRBD1	TRBJ2-2	NA	TRBV19	CASTKGDRNTGELFF	TGTGCCAGTACCAAGGGGGACAGGAACACCGGGGAGCTGTTTTTT
NA	TRBJ2-3	NA	TRBV9	CASSVAIGASSTDTQYF	TGTGCCAGCAGCGTAGCTATTGGGGCGTCTAGCACAGATACGCAGTATTTT
TRBD1	TRBJ1-2	NA	TRBV5-1	CASSHGQGDYGGYTF	TGCGCCAGCAGCCACGGACAGGGTGACTACGGGGGCTACACCTTC
NA	TRBJ1-5	NA	TRBV28	CASSPGGRQHF	TGTGCCAGCAGTCCCGGGGGACGGCAGCATTTT
TRBD1	TRBJ1-3	NA	TRBV9	CASSLTGSGNTIYF	TGTGCCAGCAGCCTGACAGGGTCTGGAAACACCATATATTTT
TRBD1	TRBJ2-7	NA	TRBV4-1	CASSQGTGATYEQYF	TGCGCCAGCAGCCAAGGGACAGGGGCTACCTACGAGCAGTACTTC
TRBD1	TRBJ2-7	NA	TRBV2	CASSQGQGPYEQYF	TGTGCCAGCAGCCAGGGACAGGGACCCTACGAGCAGTACTTC
TRBD2	TRBJ2-7	NA	TRBV2	CASRGLGEQYF	TGTGCCAGCAGGGGACTAGGCGAGCAGTACTTC
TRBD1	TRBJ1-2	NA	TRBV19	CASSPGQGEGYGYTF	TGTGCCAGTAGTCCTGGACAGGGGGAGGGCTATGGCTACACCTTC
NA	TRBJ1-2	few	TRBV3-1/TRBV3-2	CASSQDWGVFF	TGTGCCAGCAGCCAAGATTGGGGGGTTTTCTTC
NA	TRBJ2-4	once	TRBV27	CASRQGHIQYF	TGTGCCAGCAGACAGGGTCACATTCAGTACTTC
NA	TRBJ2-1	NA	TRBV18	CASSLILDNEQFF	TGTGCCAGCTCCCTTATACTAGACAATGAGCAGTTCTTC
NA	TRBJ1-6	NA	TRBV28	CAVAGRAYSPLHF	TGTGCCGTGGCGGGGCGGGCCTATTCACCCCTCCACTTT
NA	TRBJ1-4	NA	TRBV12-3/TRBV12-4	CASSVREKLFF	TGTGCCAGCAGCGTGAGGGAAAAACTGTTTTTT
NA	TRBJ1-6	NA	TRBV27	CASSLDLGGRNSPLHF	TGTGCCAGCAGTCTGGACCTCGGGGGACGGAATTCACCCCTCCACTTT
NA	TRBJ2-5	NA	TRBV2	CASSGSRVGAVQETQYF	TGTGCCAGCAGTGGGTCGCGGGTGGGGGCGGTACAAGAGACCCAGTACTTC
NA	TRBJ1-5	NA	TRBV5-6	CASSFRGTLNQPQHF	TGTGCCAGCAGCTTTCGGGGTACACTGAATCAGCCCCAGCATTTT
TRBD1	TRBJ1-2	NA	TRBV28	CASSLTGQGTANYGYTF	TGTGCCAGCAGTTTGACGGGACAGGGAACTGCTAACTATGGCTACACCTTC
TRBD1	TRBJ2-5	NA	TRBV6-6	CASSQQGNQETQYF	TGTGCCAGCAGCCAACAGGGGAATCAAGAGACCCAGTACTTC
NA	TRBJ1-4	NA	TRBV5-8	CASSLEIF	TGTGCCAGCAGCTTAGAGATTTTT
NA	TRBJ1-3	few	TRBV19	CASSPDRRRNTIYF	TGTGCCAGTAGTCCCGACAGGCGGAGAAACACCATATATTTT
NA	TRBJ1-2	NA	TRBV5-1	CASSLGDKGSSNYGYTF	TGCGCCAGCAGCTTGGGGGACAAAGGATCCTCTAACTATGGCTACACCTTC
NA	TRBJ2-1	NA	TRBV11-2	CASSPGTTGPAGNEQFF	TGTGCCAGCAGCCCAGGGACAACGGGTCCCGCTGGCAATGAGCAGTTCTTC